This TCR beta chain was identified in a study of Ad26.COV2.S vaccination and SARS-CoV-2 variants. Study-level points and caveats: Non-spike TCR breadth was similar in vaccine and placebo recipients.

Treatment denoted: roughly 20 received Ad26.COV2.S at low or high dose, single or two shots; several received placebo; per-sample allocation not given. The study sampled participants on day 63 after the first vaccine or placebo injection. The administered vaccine (an Ad26 vector) expressed Wuhan-strain SARS-CoV-2 spike. The CDR3 sequence is 16 residues long. Some clones are missing from TCRdb's copy, which holds only in-frame ones; the method was immunoSEQ multiplex PCR. The sample lists around 300,000 clones, around 89% occurring once. Regarding this clone: What it binds is not known.

V and J are TRBV21-1 and TRBJ1-1. TRBV21-1 is a pseudogene. The specimen was peripheral blood, collected in a trial of Ad26.COV2.S vaccine versus placebo. This receptor was obtained from a person between 18 and 65 years old who received the Ad26.COV2.S COVID-19 vaccine or a placebo. The CDR3 nucleotides read TGTGCCAGCAGCAAAGTAAAAAGAGAAGGCATTCCTGAAGCTTTCTTT. Translating gives CASSKVKREGIPEAFF.